These 10 T cell receptor beta chains share one sample of origin, sequenced in a study of CD8 T cells in ankylosing spondylitis. Study-wide findings and caveats: Seemingly distinctive of ankylosing spondylitis blood was a TCR beta motif formed by eight highly homologous variants.

TCRdb called the 5' RACE reads again in MiXCR, with one record for every CDR3 protein. This repertoire shows around 890,000 distinct CDR3 sequences, approximately 12% found once; its top ten account for approximately 0.51%. The antigens for these receptors are not known. The sample was blood, either unsorted or a sorted T cell fraction (not recorded which). The receptors shown here come from a male donor with ankylosing spondylitis.

This clonotype was recorded at least ten times. The gene calls are TRBV29-1 and TRBJ1-1; maybe TRBD1 (5 bases). Germline CDR1 reads SQVTM; CDR2 reads ANQGSEA. V dropped 7 bases and J dropped 0 bases, with 9 bases sitting between them. CDR3 length equals 12 residues. The CDR3 sequence is CSGGDLNTEAFF. The CDR3 nucleotides read TGCAGCGGTGGGGACTTGAACACTGAAGCTTTCTTT.

The V gene is TRBV18, the J gene TRBJ1-1; D uncertain. CDR3 length equals 14 residues. Trimming took off 2 bases at V and 3 bases at J, with 10 bases between the two ends. Germline-derived CDR1 and CDR2 are KGHSH and LQKENI. The DNA of the CDR3 is TGTGCCAGCTCACCATTGGGATGGGACACTGAAGCTTTCTTT. This encodes CASSPLGWDTEAFF.

V is TRBV6-5 and J is TRBJ2-7; TRBD2 matches 8 bases. V shed 2 bases and J 3 bases; nucleotides not matched to a gene: 12. CDR3 length: 17 residues. CDR1 is MNHEY, CDR2 SVGAGI, per germline. The CDR3 is CASSYRTWTSRSYEQYF. The CDR3, as DNA: TGTGCCAGCAGTTACCGAACCTGGACTAGCCGGAGCTACGAGCAGTACTTC.

The V gene is TRBV6-2 or TRBV6-3, the J gene TRBJ2-7, with D possibly TRBD2 on 7 matching bases. This CDR3 is 13 amino acids long. Germline CDR1 and CDR2: MNHEY and SVGEGT. The V end was cut by 7 bases, the J end by 7 bases, with 17 bases between. Here the CDR3 reads CASNVGGLWEQYF. For the CDR3, the DNA is TGTGCCAGCAACGTCGGGGGGCTATGGGAGCAGTACTTC.

This clonotype was found a few times. J is TRBJ2-3 and V is TRBV4-3, with 12 positions matching TRBD2. J lost 0 bases, V lost 1 base, and 11 bases had no gene match. The CDR3 is made up of 20 amino acids. Germline V gene lookup returns CDR1 LGHNA and CDR2 YSLEER. The CDR3 spells CASSQGPLTSGGASTDTQYF. The DNA for the CDR3 is TGCGCCAGCAGCCAAGGGCCCCTGACTAGCGGGGGAGCTAGCACAGATACGCAGTATTTT.

This clonotype has a single count. V gene TRBV20-1 combines with J gene TRBJ2-2, with a weak D call TRBD2 (6 bases). This CDR3 has 13 amino acids. Trimming cost V 3 bases and J 6 bases, with 11 bases left between them. The germline V gene encodes CDR1 DFQATT and CDR2 SNEGSKA (reference sequence). This CDR3 reads CSASGGWAGELFF. CDR3 in DNA: TGCAGTGCTAGCGGGGGATGGGCCGGGGAGCTGTTTTTT.

V usage is TRBV4-3 and J usage is TRBJ1-2, with 9 bases matching TRBD1. There are 14 residues in the CDR3. The junction had 3 bases not matched to a gene; V was cut back by 3 bases and J by 4 bases. Germline CDR1 reads LGHNA; CDR2 reads YSLEER. CDR3 nucleotides: TGCGCCAGCAGCCATACAGGGGGCGCCTATGGCTACACCTTC. Its protein is CASSHTGGAYGYTF.

This clonotype was detected a few times. The chain has TRBV4-3 and TRBJ1-2, with TRBD1 identical over 7 bases. J was trimmed by 7 bases and V by 2 bases; bases with no gene match: 13. The CDR3 is made up of 16 amino acids. Germline V gene lookup returns CDR1 LGHNA and CDR2 YSLEER. Here the CDR3 DNA reads TGCGCCAGCAGCCAACTTACCGGGGCCTCAGGGGGTGGCTACACCTTC. Protein product: CASSQLTGASGGGYTF.

The V and J genes are TRBV6-6 and TRBJ1-2; 8 bases align to TRBD1. The CDR3 consists of 13 residues. Germline CDR1 is MNHNY and CDR2 is SVGAGI (reference sequence). The ends lost 5 bases at V and 4 bases at J; junction bases unmatched: 3. The CDR3 DNA sequence: TGTGCCAGCAGTGCAGGGGGCTTCTATGGCTACACCTTC. This translates into CASSAGGFYGYTF.

This clonotype showed up just a few times. The chain joins TRBV10-3 to TRBJ2-7; D unclear. The CDR3 runs 14 residues. V was cut by 3 bases and J by 0 bases, with 9 bases left in between. The germline gives CDR1 ENHRY, CDR2 SYGVKD. CDR3 region: CAISEFPPSYEQYF. CDR3 DNA: TGTGCCATCAGTGAATTCCCCCCCTCCTACGAGCAGTACTTC.